A single sample is the source of the 14 T cell receptor beta chains below, sequenced in a study of blood T cell repertoires in COVID-19. The data were produced by immunoSEQ multiplex PCR, yet TCRdb's version contains in-frame clones alone and is incomplete. The sample yields about 330,000 clones, more than 85% seen once. The sample was PBMCs or T cells enriched from blood (not recorded which). These receptors came from a woman aged 30 to 39 who had recovered from COVID-19.

This clone came up a few times. V gene TRBV4-3 combines with J gene TRBJ2-7; 10 nucleotides match TRBD1. This CDR3 comprises 14 residues. J lost 3 bases, V lost 4 bases, and 3 bases had no gene match. Per the germline V gene, CDR1 is LGHNA and CDR2 is YSLEER. The CDR3, as DNA: TGCGCCAGCAGCCTTGGGACAGGGGTCTACGAGCAGTACTTC. Its protein is CASSLGTGVYEQYF.

This sequence joins TRBV5-1 and TRBJ1-3; 9 positions match TRBD1. The J segment lost 1 base and the V segment lost 2 bases, leaving 4 bases of the junction unmatched. The V gene's germline CDR1 is SGHRS and CDR2 YFSETQ. CDR3 length: 16 amino acids. The CDR3 DNA sequence: TGCGCCAGCAGCTTTGGTGGGACAGGGTCTGGAAACACCATATATTTT. Protein product: CASSFGGTGSGNTIYF.

This clone was seen only once. The chain couples TRBV9 to TRBJ2-1; TRBD2 is a possible D gene (6 bases). V was trimmed by 3 bases and J by 0 bases, leaving 10 bases between them. The CDR3 runs to 15 residues. Germline CDR1 is SGDLS and CDR2 is YYNGEE. The CDR3 reads CASSEAGSSYNEQFF. The DNA for the CDR3 is TGTGCCAGCAGCGAGGCGGGGAGCTCCTACAATGAGCAGTTCTTC. The full variable domain, in which reference TRBV9 and TRBJ2-1 provide the parts outside the CDR3, is DSGVTQTPKHLITATGQRVTLRCSPRSGDLSVYWYQQSLDQGLQFLIQYYNGEERAKGNILERFSAQQFPDLHSELNLSSLELGDSALYFCASSEAGSSYNEQFFGPGTRLTVL.

This clone has only a few counts. The chain is built from TRBV11-1 and TRBJ1-1; D is unclear. Germline V gene lookup returns CDR1 SGHAT and CDR2 FQDESV (reference sequence). V was shortened by 1 base and J by 0 bases, with 9 bases between the two germline ends. The CDR3 spans 15 residues. The CDR3 reads CASSLGTGVNTEAFF. CDR3 nucleotide sequence: TGTGCCAGCAGCTTAGGTACTGGAGTGAACACTGAAGCTTTCTTT. Full variable domain (remainder filled in from reference TRBV11-1 and TRBJ1-1): EAEVAQSPRYKITEKSQAVAFWCDPISGHATLYWYRQILGQGPELLVQFQDESVVDDSQLPKDRFSAERLKGVDSTLKIQPAELGDSAMYLCASSLGTGVNTEAFFGQGTRLTVV.

This clone showed up just once. This chain joins TRBV6-4 and TRBJ1-1; TRBD1 aligns across 9 bases. The CDR3 consists of 15 residues. J lost 3 bases, V lost 10 bases, and 12 bases had no gene match. Germline V lookup: CDR1 MRHNA, CDR2 SNTAGT. For the CDR3, the DNA is TGTGCCACGGGACAGGGATCGACTTACTACACTGAAGCTTTCTTT. This sequence encodes CATGQGSTYYTEAFF.

V and J are TRBV7-8 and TRBJ1-2; D is perhaps TRBD1 (5 bases). This CDR3 is 12 amino acids long. The germline CDR1 and CDR2 sequences are SGHVS and FQNEAQ. Between the trimmed V and J ends, which lost 6 bases and 8 bases, there was a span of 13 bases. The DNA for the CDR3 is TGTGCCAGCAGTTTCACAACAGGCGGCTACACCTTC. This codes for CASSFTTGGYTF.

V usage is TRBV5-1 and J usage is TRBJ2-5; 7 nucleotides agree with TRBD2. CDR1 and CDR2 (germline): SGHRS, YFSETQ. The CDR3 extends over 15 amino acids. The V and J ends lost 2 bases and 1 base, in that order; junction bases with no gene match: 5. CDR3 protein: CASSFDGRSQETQYF. Written as DNA, the CDR3 is TGCGCCAGCAGCTTTGACGGGAGGAGCCAAGAGACCCAGTACTTC.

This clone was seen just once. This chain links TRBV4-1 with TRBJ2-1; D unclear. Germline values: CDR1 MGHRA, CDR2 YSYEKL. The V end was cut by 4 bases, the J end by 6 bases, with 13 bases between. The CDR3 is 14 amino acids. CDR3 in amino acids: CASSPGAVPNEQFF. In nucleotides, the CDR3 is TGCGCCAGCAGCCCCGGTGCGGTCCCCAATGAGCAGTTCTTC.

This chain uses TRBV7-2 with TRBJ1-1; D unresolved. The CDR3 totals 13 residues. CDR1 and CDR2 (germline): SGHTA, FQGNSA. Trimming shortened V by 8 bases and J by 4 bases, and 14 bases separated the two germline ends. The CDR3 protein is CASRTRVGTEAFF. CDR3 nucleotide sequence: TGTGCCAGCCGGACGAGGGTGGGCACTGAAGCTTTCTTT.

V and J are TRBV3-1 (or the pseudogene TRBV3-2) and TRBJ2-5; D unresolved. Germline lookup yields CDR1 LGHDT and CDR2 YNNKEL (reference sequence). The CDR3 extends over 15 amino acids. V was clipped by 2 bases and J by 5 bases, with 15 bases between them. This chain's CDR3 is CASSQSRLSRETQYF. The CDR3 DNA reads as TGTGCCAGCAGCCAAAGCCGTTTATCTCGGGAGACCCAGTACTTC.

This clone was observed a single time. V is TRBV3-1 (or the pseudogene TRBV3-2) and J is TRBJ1-1, with TRBD1 matching 8 bases. V trimming: 3 bases; J trimming: 3 bases; junction bases outside the gene matches: 6. CDR3 length: 15 amino acids. Germline V lookup: CDR1 LGHDT, CDR2 YNNKEL (reference sequence). In DNA, the CDR3 is TGTGCCAGCAGCCATCTCAACAGGGGGTACACTGAAGCTTTCTTT. This sequence encodes CASSHLNRGYTEAFF.

This chain joins TRBV28 and TRBJ2-7, with D possibly matching TRBD2 (7 bases). Looked up from germline, CDR1 is MDHEN and CDR2 is SYDVKM. This CDR3 has 14 residues. V was pared by 7 bases and J by 0 bases, with 13 bases between. The CDR3 nucleotides read TGTGCCAGCATTGAGGGGGGGCCCTCCTACGAGCAGTACTTC. Residues: CASIEGGPSYEQYF.

V gene TRBV13 combines with J gene TRBJ1-6; D uncertain. The CDR3 runs to 16 residues. Trimming cost V 6 bases and J 9 bases, with 21 bases left between them. The germline CDR1 and CDR2 sequences are PRHDT and FYEKMQ (reference sequence). CDR3 amino acids: CASRRILGYDGSPLHF. The CDR3 nucleotides read TGTGCCAGCAGAAGAATTCTAGGTTATGATGGTTCACCCCTCCACTTT.

The chain uses TRBV2 and TRBJ2-7; 10 positions agree with TRBD1. Germline CDR1 is SNHLY and CDR2 is FYNNEI. V shed 3 bases and J 6 bases; nucleotides not matched to a gene: 14. The CDR3 consists of 17 residues. The DNA for the CDR3 is TGTGCCAGCAGTGAGGGGCCTCCCGGGACAGGGGCCGGCGAGCAGTACTTC. This encodes CASSEGPPGTGAGEQYF.